This T cell receptor beta chain was sequenced for a study of metastatic and nonmetastatic thyroid tumors. Study in general: Repertoires of blood and of tissue (tumor or nodule) from malignant and benign thyroid patients were compared.

No patient had received any treatment before thyroid surgery. TCRdb called clones again from the PCR reads with MiXCR. Here the sample spans approximately 28,000 clones, about 21% being singletons. This clone has at least ten counts. The clonotype originates from a female donor with papillary thyroid cancer or a benign thyroid nodule (not recorded which). Some clones in this sample may be carry-over from other donors' samples. Source material: blood.

The CDR3 loop reads CASSSGTTLQETQYF. The DNA of the CDR3 is TGTGCCAGCAGTTCCGGGACTACCCTCCAAGAGACCCAGTACTTC. The chain is built from TRBV2 and TRBJ2-5, with 7 positions matching TRBD2. V lost 5 bases and J lost 1; bases outside the gene matches: 7. The CDR3 length is 15 residues. CDR1 and CDR2 from the germline V gene are SNHLY and FYNNEI.